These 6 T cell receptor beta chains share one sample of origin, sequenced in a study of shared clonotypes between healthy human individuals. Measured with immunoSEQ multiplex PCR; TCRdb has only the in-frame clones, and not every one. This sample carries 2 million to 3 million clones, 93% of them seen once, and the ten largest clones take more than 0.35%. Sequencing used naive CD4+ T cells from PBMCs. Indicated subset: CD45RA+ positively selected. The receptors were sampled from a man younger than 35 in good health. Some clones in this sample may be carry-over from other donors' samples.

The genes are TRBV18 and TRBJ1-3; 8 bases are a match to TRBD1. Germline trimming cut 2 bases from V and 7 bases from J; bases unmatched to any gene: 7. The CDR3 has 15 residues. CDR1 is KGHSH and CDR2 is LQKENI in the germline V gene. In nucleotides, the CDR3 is TGTGCCAGCTCACCAATGACAGGGGTAGCGAACACCATATATTTT. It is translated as CASSPMTGVANTIYF.

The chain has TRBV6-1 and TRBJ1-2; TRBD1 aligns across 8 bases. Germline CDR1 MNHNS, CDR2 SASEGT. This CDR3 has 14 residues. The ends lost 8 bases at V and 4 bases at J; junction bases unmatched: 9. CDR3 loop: CASFSRQGLYGYTF. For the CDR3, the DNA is TGTGCCAGCTTCTCCCGACAGGGGCTCTATGGCTACACCTTC.

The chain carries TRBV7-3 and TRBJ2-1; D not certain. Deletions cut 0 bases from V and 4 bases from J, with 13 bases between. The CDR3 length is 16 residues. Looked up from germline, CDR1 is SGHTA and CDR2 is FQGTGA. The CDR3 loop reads CASSLTSSGLYNEQFF. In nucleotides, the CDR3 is TGTGCCAGCAGCTTAACTTCTTCCGGCCTGTACAATGAGCAGTTCTTC.

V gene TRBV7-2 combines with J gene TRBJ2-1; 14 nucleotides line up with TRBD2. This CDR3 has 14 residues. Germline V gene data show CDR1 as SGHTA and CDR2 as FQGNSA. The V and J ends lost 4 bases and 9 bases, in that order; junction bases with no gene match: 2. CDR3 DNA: TGTGCCAGCAGCTGGGGGACTAGCGGGAGTGAGCAGTTCTTC. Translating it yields CASSWGTSGSEQFF.

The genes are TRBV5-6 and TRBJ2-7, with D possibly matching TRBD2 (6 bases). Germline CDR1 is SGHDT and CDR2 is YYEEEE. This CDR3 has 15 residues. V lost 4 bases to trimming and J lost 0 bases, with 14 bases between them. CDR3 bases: TGTGCCAGCAGCCGATCGGGGGAGCGCTCCTACGAGCAGTACTTC. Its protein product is CASSRSGERSYEQYF.

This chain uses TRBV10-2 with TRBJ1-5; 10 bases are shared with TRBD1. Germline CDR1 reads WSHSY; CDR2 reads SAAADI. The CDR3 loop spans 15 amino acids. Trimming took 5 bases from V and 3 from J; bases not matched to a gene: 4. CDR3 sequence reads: CASSRQGATNQPQHF. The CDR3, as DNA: TGCGCCAGCAGTCGACAGGGGGCAACCAATCAGCCCCAGCATTTT.